The subject of this entry is one T cell receptor (beta chain). These data originate in a study of T cells after yellow fever vaccination. TCRdb fed the 5' RACE reads into MiXCR, producing one record per CDR3 protein. This sample has roughly 94,000 distinct CDR3 sequences, with approximately 9% found just once. The CDR3 totals 15 residues. CDR1 and CDR2 (germline): MNHEY, SMNVEV (reference sequence). V gave up 5 bases and J gave up 4 bases; unmatched junction bases: 7. Here the sequenced sample was CD8+ T cells not binding an NS4B(214-222) dextramer, sorted from PBMCs, taken more than 14 days after the first yellow fever vaccination. The genes are TRBV27 and TRBJ2-5, with 10 bases lining up with TRBD1. This TCR derives from a man younger than 35 who received the YFV17D yellow fever vaccine. The CDR3 sequence: CASSPGGTGVETQYF. DNA for the CDR3: TGTGCCAGCAGTCCCGGAGGGACAGGGGTAGAGACCCAGTACTTC.